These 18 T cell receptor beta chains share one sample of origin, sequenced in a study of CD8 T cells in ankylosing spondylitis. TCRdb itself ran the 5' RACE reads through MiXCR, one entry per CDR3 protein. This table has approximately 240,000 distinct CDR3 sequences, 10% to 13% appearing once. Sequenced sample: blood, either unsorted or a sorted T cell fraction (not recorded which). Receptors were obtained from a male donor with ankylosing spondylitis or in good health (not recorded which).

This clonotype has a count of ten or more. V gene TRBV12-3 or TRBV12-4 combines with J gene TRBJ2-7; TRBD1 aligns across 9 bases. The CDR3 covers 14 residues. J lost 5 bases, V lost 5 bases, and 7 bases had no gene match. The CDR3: CASSPTGTGNEQYF. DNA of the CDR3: TGTGCCAGCAGTCCTACCGGGACAGGGAACGAGCAGTACTTC.

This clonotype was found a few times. CDR3 DNA sequence: TGTGCCAGCAGTGATAAGTCGGGACAGGGCGTCTCTGGGGCCAACGTCCTGACTTTC. Its translation: CASSDKSGQGVSGANVLTF. This sequence joins TRBV6-1 and TRBJ2-6; 9 bases match TRBD1. This CDR3 is 19 amino acids long. The germline gives CDR1 MNHNS, CDR2 SASEGT. Trimming removed 3 bases from V and 0 bases from J; junction bases left unmatched: 9.

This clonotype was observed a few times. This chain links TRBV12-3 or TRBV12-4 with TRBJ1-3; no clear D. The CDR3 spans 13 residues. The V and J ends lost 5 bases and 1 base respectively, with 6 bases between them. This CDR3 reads CASSTQSGNTIYF. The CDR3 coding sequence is TGTGCCAGCAGTACTCAATCTGGAAACACCATATATTTT.

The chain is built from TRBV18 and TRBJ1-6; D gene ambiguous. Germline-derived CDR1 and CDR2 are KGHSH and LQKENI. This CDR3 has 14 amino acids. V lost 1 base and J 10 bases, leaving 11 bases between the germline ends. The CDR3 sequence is CASSPLGSGSPLHF. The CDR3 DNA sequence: TGTGCCAGCTCACCACTGGGGAGTGGATCACCCCTCCACTTT.

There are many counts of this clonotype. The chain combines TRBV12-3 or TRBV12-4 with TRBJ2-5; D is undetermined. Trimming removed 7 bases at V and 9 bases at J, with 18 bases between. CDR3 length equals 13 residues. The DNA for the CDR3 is TGTGCCAGCACCTTGAACCCCTCCCAAGCCCAGTACTTC. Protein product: CASTLNPSQAQYF.

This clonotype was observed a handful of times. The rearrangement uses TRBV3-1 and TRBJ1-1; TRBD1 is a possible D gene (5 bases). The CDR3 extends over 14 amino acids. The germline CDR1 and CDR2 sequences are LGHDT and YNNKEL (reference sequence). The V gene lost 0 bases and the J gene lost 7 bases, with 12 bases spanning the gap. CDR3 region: CASSQDRGHLEAFF. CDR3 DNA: TGTGCCAGCAGCCAAGATCGCGGACACCTTGAAGCTTTCTTT. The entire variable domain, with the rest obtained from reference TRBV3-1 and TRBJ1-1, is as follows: DTAVSQTPKYLVTQMGNDKSIKCEQNLGHDTMYWYKQDSKKFLKIMFSYNNKELIINETVPNRFSPKSPDKAHLNLHINSLELGDSAVYFCASSQDRGHLEAFFGQGTRLTVV.

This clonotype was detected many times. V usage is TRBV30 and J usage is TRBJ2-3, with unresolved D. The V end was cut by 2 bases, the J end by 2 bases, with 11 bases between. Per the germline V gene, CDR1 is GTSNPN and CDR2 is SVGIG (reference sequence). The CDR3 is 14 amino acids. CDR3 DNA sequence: TGTGCCTGGAGTAAGGACCTCGTCACAGATACGCAGTATTTT. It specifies CAWSKDLVTDTQYF.

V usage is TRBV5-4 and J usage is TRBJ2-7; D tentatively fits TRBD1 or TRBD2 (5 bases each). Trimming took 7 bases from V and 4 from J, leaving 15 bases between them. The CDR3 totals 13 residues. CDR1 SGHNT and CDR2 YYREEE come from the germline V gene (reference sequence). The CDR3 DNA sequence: TGTGCCAGCGGCCCCGGGGCCGAATACGAGCAGTACTTC. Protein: CASGPGAEYEQYF.

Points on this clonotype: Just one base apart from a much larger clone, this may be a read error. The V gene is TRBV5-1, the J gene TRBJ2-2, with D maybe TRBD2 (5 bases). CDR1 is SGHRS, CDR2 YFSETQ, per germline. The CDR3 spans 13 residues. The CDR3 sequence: CASRDSGTGVLFF. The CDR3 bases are TGCGCCAGCAGGGATTCTGGCACCGGGGTGCTGTTTTTT.

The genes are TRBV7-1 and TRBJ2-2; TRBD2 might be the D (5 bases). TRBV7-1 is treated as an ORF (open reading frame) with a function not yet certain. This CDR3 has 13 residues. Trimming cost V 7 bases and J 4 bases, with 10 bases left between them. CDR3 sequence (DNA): TGTGCCAGCACTAGCCTGGCCACCGGGGAGCTGTTTTTT. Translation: CASTSLATGELFF.

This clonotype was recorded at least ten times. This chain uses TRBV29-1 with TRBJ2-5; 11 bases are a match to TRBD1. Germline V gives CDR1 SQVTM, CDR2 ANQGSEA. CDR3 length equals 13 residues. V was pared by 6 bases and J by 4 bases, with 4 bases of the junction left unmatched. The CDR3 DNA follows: TGCAGCGTCGGGACAGGGGGTGGAGAGACCCAGTACTTC. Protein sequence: CSVGTGGGETQYF.

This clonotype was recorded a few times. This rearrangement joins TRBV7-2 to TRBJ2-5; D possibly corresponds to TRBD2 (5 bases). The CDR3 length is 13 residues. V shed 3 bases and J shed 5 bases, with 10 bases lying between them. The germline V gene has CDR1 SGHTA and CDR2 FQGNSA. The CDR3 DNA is TGTGCCAGCAGCTTTGGCCAGCGGGAGACCCAGTACTTC. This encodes CASSFGQRETQYF.

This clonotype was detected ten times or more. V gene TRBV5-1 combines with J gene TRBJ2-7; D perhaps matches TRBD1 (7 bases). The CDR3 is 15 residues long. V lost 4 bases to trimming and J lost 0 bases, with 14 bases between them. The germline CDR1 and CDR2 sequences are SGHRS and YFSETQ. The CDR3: CASSAGTESSYEQYF. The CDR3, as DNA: TGCGCCAGCAGCGCGGGGACAGAAAGCTCCTACGAGCAGTACTTC.

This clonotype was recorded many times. The DNA of the CDR3 is TGTGCCAGCAGCTTAGTGGGACAGAATGAAAAACTGTTTTTT. Translation gives CASSLVGQNEKLFF. The chain recombines TRBV7-9 with TRBJ1-4, with 7 bases matching TRBD1. Germline CDR1 SEHNR, CDR2 FQNEAQ (reference sequence). The CDR3 sequence is 14 residues long. J lost 5 bases, V lost 1 base, and 1 base had no gene match.

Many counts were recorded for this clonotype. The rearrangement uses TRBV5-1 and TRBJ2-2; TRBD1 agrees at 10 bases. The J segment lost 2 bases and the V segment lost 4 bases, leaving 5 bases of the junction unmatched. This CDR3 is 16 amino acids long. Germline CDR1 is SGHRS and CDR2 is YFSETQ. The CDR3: CASSRGTGDNTGELFF. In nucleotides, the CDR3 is TGCGCCAGCAGCCGTGGGACAGGGGATAACACCGGGGAGCTGTTTTTT. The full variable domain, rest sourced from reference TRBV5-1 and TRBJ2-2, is KAGVTQTPRYLIKTRGQQVTLSCSPISGHRSVSWYQQTPGQGLQFLFEYFSETQRNKGNFPGRFSGRQFSNSRSEMNVSTLELGDSALYLCASSRGTGDNTGELFFGEGSRLTVL.

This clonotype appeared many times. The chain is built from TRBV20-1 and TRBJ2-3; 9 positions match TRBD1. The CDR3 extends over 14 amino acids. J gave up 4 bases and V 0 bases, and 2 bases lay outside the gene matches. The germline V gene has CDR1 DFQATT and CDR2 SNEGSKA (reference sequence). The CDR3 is CSARDGTGPDTQYF. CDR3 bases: TGCAGTGCTAGAGACGGGACAGGGCCAGATACGCAGTATTTT.

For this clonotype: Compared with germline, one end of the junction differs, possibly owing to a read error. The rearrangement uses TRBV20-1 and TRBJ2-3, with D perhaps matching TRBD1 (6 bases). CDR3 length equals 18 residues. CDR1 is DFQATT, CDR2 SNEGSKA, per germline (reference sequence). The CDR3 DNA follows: TGCTGTGCTAACCCTCCCCCAGGGGCCTTCACTAGCACAGATACGCAGTATTTT. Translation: CCANPPPGAFTSTDTQYF.

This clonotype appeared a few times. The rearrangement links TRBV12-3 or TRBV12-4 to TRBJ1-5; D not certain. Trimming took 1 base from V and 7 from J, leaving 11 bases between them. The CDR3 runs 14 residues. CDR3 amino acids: CASSLGPRVQPQHF. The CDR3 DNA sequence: TGTGCCAGCAGTTTAGGGCCTCGGGTCCAGCCCCAGCATTTT.